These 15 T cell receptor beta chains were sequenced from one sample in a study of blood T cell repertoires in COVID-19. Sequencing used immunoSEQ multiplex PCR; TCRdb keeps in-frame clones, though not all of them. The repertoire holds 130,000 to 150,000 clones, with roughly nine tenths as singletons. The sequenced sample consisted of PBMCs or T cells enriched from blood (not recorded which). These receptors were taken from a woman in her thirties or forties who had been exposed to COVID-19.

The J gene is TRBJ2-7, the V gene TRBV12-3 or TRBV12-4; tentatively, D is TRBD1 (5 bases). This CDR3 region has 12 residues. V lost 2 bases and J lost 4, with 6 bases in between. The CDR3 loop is CASSLQGYEQYF. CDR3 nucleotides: TGTGCCAGCAGTTTACAGGGATACGAGCAGTACTTC.

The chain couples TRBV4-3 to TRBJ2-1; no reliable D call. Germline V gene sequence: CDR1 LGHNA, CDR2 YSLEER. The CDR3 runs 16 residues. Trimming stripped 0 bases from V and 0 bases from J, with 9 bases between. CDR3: CASSQDRRSSYNEQFF. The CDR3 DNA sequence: TGCGCCAGCAGCCAAGATCGGCGGAGCTCCTACAATGAGCAGTTCTTC.

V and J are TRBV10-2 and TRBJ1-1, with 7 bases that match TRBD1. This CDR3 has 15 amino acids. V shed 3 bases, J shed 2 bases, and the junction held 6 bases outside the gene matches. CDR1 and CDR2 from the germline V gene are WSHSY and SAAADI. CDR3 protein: CASSDPGGPNTEAFF. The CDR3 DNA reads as TGCGCCAGCAGTGACCCAGGGGGGCCTAACACTGAAGCTTTCTTT.

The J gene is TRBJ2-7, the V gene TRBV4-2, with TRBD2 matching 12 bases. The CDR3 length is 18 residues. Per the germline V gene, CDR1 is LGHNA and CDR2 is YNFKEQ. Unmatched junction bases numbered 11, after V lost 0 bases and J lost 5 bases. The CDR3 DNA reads TGTGCCAGCAGCCAAGATCTAGCGGGGGGGCTCAGAGAGGACGAGCAGTACTTC. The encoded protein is CASSQDLAGGLREDEQYF.

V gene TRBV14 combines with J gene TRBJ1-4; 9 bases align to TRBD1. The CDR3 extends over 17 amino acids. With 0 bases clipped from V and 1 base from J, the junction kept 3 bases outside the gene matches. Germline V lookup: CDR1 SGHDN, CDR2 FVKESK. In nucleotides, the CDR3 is TGTGCCAGCAGCCAAGATGGGACAGGGCTAACTAATGAAAAACTGTTTTTT. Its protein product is CASSQDGTGLTNEKLFF.

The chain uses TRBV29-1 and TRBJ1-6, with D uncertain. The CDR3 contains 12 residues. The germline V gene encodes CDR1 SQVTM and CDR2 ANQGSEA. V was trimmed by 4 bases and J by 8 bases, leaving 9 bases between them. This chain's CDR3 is CSVATADSPLHF. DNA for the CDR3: TGCAGCGTTGCAACAGCGGATTCACCCCTCCACTTT.

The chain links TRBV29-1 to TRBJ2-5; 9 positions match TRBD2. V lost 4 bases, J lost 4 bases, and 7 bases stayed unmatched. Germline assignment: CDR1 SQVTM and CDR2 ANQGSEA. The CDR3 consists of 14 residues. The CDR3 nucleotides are TGCAGCGTTGGGTTAGCGGGAGATGGAGAGACCCAGTACTTC. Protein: CSVGLAGDGETQYF.

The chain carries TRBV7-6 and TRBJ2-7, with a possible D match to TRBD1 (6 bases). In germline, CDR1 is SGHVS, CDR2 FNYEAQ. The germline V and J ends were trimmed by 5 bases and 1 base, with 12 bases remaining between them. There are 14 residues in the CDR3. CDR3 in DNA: TGTGCCAGCAGCCAAGAGACAGGATCCTACGAGCAGTACTTC. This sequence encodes CASSQETGSYEQYF.

The CDR3 loop is CASSYLGQGEAFF. Written as DNA, the CDR3 is TGTGCCAGCAGTTACCTGGGACAGGGTGAAGCTTTCTTT. The chain employs TRBV6-5 and TRBJ1-1; 9 bases line up with TRBD1. This CDR3 has 13 residues. Germline assignment: CDR1 MNHEY and CDR2 SVGAGI. Trimming removed 2 bases from V and 7 bases from J; junction bases left unmatched: 2.

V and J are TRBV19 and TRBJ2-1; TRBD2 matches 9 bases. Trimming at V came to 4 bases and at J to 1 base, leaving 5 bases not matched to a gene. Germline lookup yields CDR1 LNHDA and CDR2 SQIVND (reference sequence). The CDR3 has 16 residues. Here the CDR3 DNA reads TGTGCCAGTAGTACCCAGCGGGAGGCTTCCTACAATGAGCAGTTCTTC. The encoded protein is CASSTQREASYNEQFF.

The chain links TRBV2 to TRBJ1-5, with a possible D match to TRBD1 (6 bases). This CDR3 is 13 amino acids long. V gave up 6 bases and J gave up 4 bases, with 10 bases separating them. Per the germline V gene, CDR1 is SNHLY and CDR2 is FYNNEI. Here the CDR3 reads CASRGDRNQPQHF. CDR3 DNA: TGTGCCAGCAGAGGCGACAGGAATCAGCCCCAGCATTTT. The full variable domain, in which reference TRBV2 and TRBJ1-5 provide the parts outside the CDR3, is EPEVTQTPSHQVTQMGQEVILRCVPISNHLYFYWYRQILGQKVEFLVSFYNNEISEKSEIFDDQFSVERPDGSNFTLKIRSTKLEDSAMYFCASRGDRNQPQHFGDGTRLSIL.

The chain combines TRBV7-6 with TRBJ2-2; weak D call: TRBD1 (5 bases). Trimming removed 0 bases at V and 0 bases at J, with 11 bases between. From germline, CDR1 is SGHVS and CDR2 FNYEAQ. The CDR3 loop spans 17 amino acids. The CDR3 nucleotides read TGTGCCAGCAGCTTAGCCAGGGCAGCTTCGAACACCGGGGAGCTGTTTTTT. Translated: CASSLARAASNTGELFF.

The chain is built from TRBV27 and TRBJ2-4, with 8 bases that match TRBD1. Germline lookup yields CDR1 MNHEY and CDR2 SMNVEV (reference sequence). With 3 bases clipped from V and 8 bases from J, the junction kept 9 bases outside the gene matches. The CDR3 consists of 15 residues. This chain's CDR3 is CASSFGGRGQDIQYF. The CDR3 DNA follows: TGTGCCAGCAGTTTTGGGGGCAGGGGGCAGGACATTCAGTACTTC.

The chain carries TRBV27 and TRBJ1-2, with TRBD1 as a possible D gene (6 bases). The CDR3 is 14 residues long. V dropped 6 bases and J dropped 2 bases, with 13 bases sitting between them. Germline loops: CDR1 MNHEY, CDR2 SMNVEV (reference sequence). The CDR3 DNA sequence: TGTGCCAGCAGCACACAGGGAGGGAACTATGGCTACACCTTC. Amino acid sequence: CASSTQGGNYGYTF.

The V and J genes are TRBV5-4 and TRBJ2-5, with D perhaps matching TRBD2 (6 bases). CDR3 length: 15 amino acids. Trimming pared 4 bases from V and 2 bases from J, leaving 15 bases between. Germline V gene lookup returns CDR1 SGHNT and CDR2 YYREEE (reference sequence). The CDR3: CASSPPGRGQETQYF. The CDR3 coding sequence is TGTGCCAGCAGCCCCCCGGGACGGGGGCAAGAGACCCAGTACTTC.